This T cell receptor beta chain derives from a study of cytomegalovirus exposure and HLA in healthy donors. Overall study findings and caveats: Rarity characterized most TCR sequences, yet some public TCRs appeared in many donors. It was confirmed in vitro that three of the CMV-associated chains were specific for CMV antigens. It was found in a later analysis that first-cohort TCR clusters tended to co-occur in the 100 to 150 validation repertoires.

V lost 3 bases and J lost 8, with 20 bases in between. The germline CDR1 and CDR2 sequences are MNHEY and SMNVEV (reference sequence). The CDR3 runs 16 residues. Turning to this clone: What it binds is not known.

TCRdb's table, derived via immunoSEQ multiplex PCR, lists solely in-frame clones and lacks some. The sample holds approximately 200,000 clones, around 84% seen once. This TCR derives from a man aged 18 to 30 in good health and CMV-seropositive. The gene calls are TRBV27 and TRBJ2-1; tentative D call: TRBD2 (6 bases). Sequencing input: PBMCs. CDR3 loop: CASSLVGRRGGDEQFF. CDR3 nucleotide sequence: TGTGCCAGCAGTTTGGTTGGCCGGAGGGGAGGCGATGAGCAGTTCTTC.